The entry that follows covers one TCR beta chain sequence. This sample is drawn from a study of early T cells in non-severe SARS-CoV-2 infection. One entry per CDR3 protein results from TCRdb running MiXCR on the 5' RACE reads. The table includes 75,000 to 80,000 distinct CDR3 sequences, less than 20% detected once. Germline V gene lookup returns CDR1 LNHDA and CDR2 SQIVND (reference sequence). V lost 4 bases and J lost 4; bases outside the gene matches: 15. The CDR3 length is 19 residues. J is TRBJ2-2 and V is TRBV19; 10 nucleotides agree with TRBD2. This receptor was obtained from an adult who was a healthcare worker with PCR-confirmed SARS-CoV-2 infection or an uninfected control (not recorded which). The sequenced sample consisted of whole blood. The CDR3 is CASSTLKVAGGGGTGELFF. CDR3 nucleotide sequence: TGTGCCAGTAGTACCCTCAAAGTAGCGGGAGGTGGCGGCACCGGGGAGCTGTTTTTT.